A selection of T cell receptor beta chains follows, all from one sample in a study of T-cell reconstitution after alpha-beta-depleted transplantation in children. TCRdb reanalysed the PCR reads using MiXCR and keeps one entry per CDR3 protein. Of hundreds of thousands of distinct CDR3 sequences in the sample, 8% to 11% were seen once. This material consisted of PBMCs from the stem cell graft donor, taken from the stem cell graft. These receptors all come from a human donor who donated a stem cell graft to a child with acute myeloid leukemia. Each CDR3 is given with its conserved first and last residue. Fields, in order: D gene, V gene, clone size, J gene, CDR3 DNA, CDR3 protein. The D gene is left open where the match is weak. Not every row has a clone size; where given, it reads once, few, many or a size class.

-,TRBV18,few,TRBJ2-7,TGTGCCAGCTCACCACCGAAGGGCGAGCAGTACTTC,CASSPPKGEQYF
-,TRBV7-8,many,TRBJ1-2,TGTGCCAGCAGTTTTAGGGGACGGGACTATGGCTACACCTTC,CASSFRGRDYGYTF
-,TRBV29-1,few,TRBJ2-1,TGCAGCGTTGAGGGGTACAGCTCCTACAATGAGCAGTTCTTC,CSVEGYSSYNEQFF
TRBD1,TRBV5-1,many,TRBJ2-3,TGCGCCAGCAGGGGGGACAGCTTACCGACCCGCACAGATACGCAGTATTTT,CASRGDSLPTRTDTQYF
-,TRBV6-1,-,TRBJ1-1,TGTGCCAGCGGGTCTGGTATGCGGGCTGAAGCTTTCTTT,CASGSGMRAEAFF
-,TRBV29-1,many,TRBJ2-1,TGCAGCGTTGATGGTACGCGGCCTAATGAGCAGTTCTTC,CSVDGTRPNEQFF
-,TRBV5-1,many,TRBJ2-1,TGCGCCAGCCGGCTTACTTTTTCGGGAAGGCAGTTCTTC,CASRLTFSGRQFF
TRBD1,TRBV6-5,-,TRBJ2-1,TGTGCCAGCAGTACCGGGACAGGGAGGTCGGAGCAGTTCTTC,CASSTGTGRSEQFF
TRBD2,TRBV4-3,many,TRBJ2-2,TGCGCCAGCAGCCAAGGGCGGGCGGGAGGCCCTACCGGGGAGCTGTTTTTT,CASSQGRAGGPTGELFF
-,TRBV20-1,many,TRBJ2-7,TGCAGTGCCACTATGACGATAGGGAACTACGAGCAGTACTTC,CSATMTIGNYEQYF
TRBD2,TRBV6-1,many,TRBJ2-1,TGTGCCAGCAGTCCTAGCGGGAGGGCAAATGAGCAGTTCTTC,CASSPSGRANEQFF
TRBD1,TRBV20-1,few,TRBJ1-1,TGCAGTGCCCTAGGACAGGGTTTAGGGAAGAACACTGAAGCTTTCTTT,CSALGQGLGKNTEAFF
-,TRBV20-1,many,TRBJ2-1,TGCAGTGCATCTCTCAAAAGTTACAATGAGCAGTTCTTC,CSASLKSYNEQFF
-,TRBV25-1,many,TRBJ1-3,TGTGCCAGCAGCACCACAGGAGGAAACACCATATATTTT,CASSTTGGNTIYF
-,TRBV20-1,-,TRBJ1-2,TGCAGTGCTAGAGTTCGGGGGGCGTTTCGTGGCTATGGCTACACCTTC,CSARVRGAFRGYGYTF
-,TRBV7-9,few,TRBJ2-1,TGTGCCAGCAGCTTAGACTCCGACAATGAGCAGTTCTTC,CASSLDSDNEQFF
-,TRBV12-3/TRBV12-4,many,TRBJ2-1,TGTGCCAGCAGTTCCTTTGGGATTAGTGGTGAGCAGTTCTTC,CASSSFGISGEQFF
-,TRBV5-1,few,TRBJ2-3,TGCGCCAGCAGCACTCGGGAGCCCACAGATACGCAGTATTTT,CASSTREPTDTQYF